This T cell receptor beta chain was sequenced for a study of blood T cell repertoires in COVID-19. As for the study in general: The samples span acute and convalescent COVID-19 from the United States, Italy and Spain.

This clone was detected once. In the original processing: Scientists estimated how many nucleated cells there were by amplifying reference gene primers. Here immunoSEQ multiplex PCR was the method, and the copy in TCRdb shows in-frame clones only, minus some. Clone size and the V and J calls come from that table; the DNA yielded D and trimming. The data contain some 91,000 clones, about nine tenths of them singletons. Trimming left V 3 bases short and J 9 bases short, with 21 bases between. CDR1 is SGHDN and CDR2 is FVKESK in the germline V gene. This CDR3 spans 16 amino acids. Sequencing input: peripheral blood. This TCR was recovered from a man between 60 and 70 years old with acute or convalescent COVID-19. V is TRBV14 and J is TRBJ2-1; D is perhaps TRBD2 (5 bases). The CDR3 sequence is CASSQRTPTYAGEQFF. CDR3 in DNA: TGTGCCAGCAGCCAGAGAACCCCTACCTACGCGGGTGAGCAGTTCTTC.